A selection of T cell receptor beta chains follows, all from one sample in a study of blood T cells in healthy people across ages. TCRdb processed the 5' RACE reads anew with MiXCR; each CDR3 protein has one entry. The data hold over 600,000 distinct CDR3 sequences, with about 21% observed a single time. Sequencing input: blood. The origin of the receptors is a man between 65 and 80 years old in good health. Each CDR3 is given without its conserved first and last residue. The D gene is left open where the match is weak.

j_call: TRBJ2-5; v_call: TRBV20-1; d_call: .; cdr3_aa: SARTKQETQY
j_call: TRBJ2-3; v_call: TRBV18; d_call: .; cdr3_aa: ASSPSGLYTDTQY
j_call: TRBJ1-6; v_call: TRBV18; d_call: .; cdr3_aa: ASSPREPQKGGRDSPLH
j_call: .; v_call: TRBV18; d_call: TRBD2; cdr3_aa: ASSSSGTRTYEQY
j_call: TRBJ2-5; v_call: TRBV4-1; d_call: TRBD1; cdr3_aa: ASSRDRGPQETQY
j_call: TRBJ1-4; v_call: TRBV6-1; d_call: .; cdr3_aa: ASSPREAGRNEKLF
j_call: .; v_call: TRBV24-1; d_call: .; cdr3_aa: ATTEPLAGSGEQY
j_call: TRBJ2-5; v_call: TRBV6-5; d_call: .; cdr3_aa: ASSYTITGGETQY
j_call: TRBJ2-6; v_call: TRBV5-4; d_call: .; cdr3_aa: ASSLQSSGANVLT
j_call: TRBJ2-5; v_call: TRBV14; d_call: .; cdr3_aa: ASSQGPNQETQY
j_call: TRBJ1-1; v_call: TRBV6-5; d_call: .; cdr3_aa: ASSYETGNTEAF
j_call: TRBJ2-5; v_call: TRBV9; d_call: .; cdr3_aa: ASSAGLTQETQY
j_call: TRBJ2-5; v_call: TRBV6-5; d_call: .; cdr3_aa: ASRRADQETQY
j_call: TRBJ2-5; v_call: TRBV4-1; d_call: .; cdr3_aa: ASSQDRQGLETQY
j_call: TRBJ2-1; v_call: TRBV6-2/TRBV6-3; d_call: .; cdr3_aa: ASTGTGGSSGRNEQF
j_call: TRBJ2-4; v_call: TRBV27; d_call: TRBD2; cdr3_aa: ASSPPGLAGRNIQY
j_call: TRBJ1-1; v_call: TRBV28; d_call: .; cdr3_aa: ASRPVRNTEAF
j_call: TRBJ2-4; v_call: TRBV20-1; d_call: .; cdr3_aa: SASVGGVAKNIQY
j_call: TRBJ1-2; v_call: TRBV11-2; d_call: .; cdr3_aa: ASSLVPGQEILTYGYT
j_call: TRBJ2-1; v_call: TRBV3-1; d_call: TRBD2; cdr3_aa: ASSQELAGGYNEQF
j_call: TRBJ2-3; v_call: TRBV5-1; d_call: TRBD2; cdr3_aa: ASSLVTSGTGTQY
j_call: TRBJ2-7; v_call: TRBV28; d_call: .; cdr3_aa: ASSLRARGEGEQY
j_call: .; v_call: TRBV6-2/TRBV6-3; d_call: .; cdr3_aa: ASSFLHEQY
j_call: TRBJ2-1; v_call: TRBV4-1; d_call: TRBD2; cdr3_aa: ASSRGLALYNEQF
j_call: .; v_call: TRBV19; d_call: .; cdr3_aa: ASSIVAGRRNEQF
j_call: TRBJ2-7; v_call: TRBV7-6; d_call: TRBD1; cdr3_aa: ASSLGRTGYEQY
j_call: TRBJ1-2; v_call: TRBV4-3; d_call: .; cdr3_aa: ASSQEASNYGYT
j_call: TRBJ2-3; v_call: TRBV7-2; d_call: .; cdr3_aa: ASSLGARRDTQY
j_call: TRBJ2-7; v_call: TRBV10-3; d_call: .; cdr3_aa: AISESRGDEQY
j_call: TRBJ1-2; v_call: TRBV28; d_call: .; cdr3_aa: ASSFQGSHGYT
j_call: TRBJ1-5; v_call: TRBV20-1; d_call: .; cdr3_aa: SAIYGDNQPQH
j_call: TRBJ2-5; v_call: TRBV29-1; d_call: TRBD2; cdr3_aa: SVEGLAGGPYQETQY
j_call: TRBJ1-4; v_call: TRBV27; d_call: TRBD1; cdr3_aa: ASSPGQTMGKLF